A single sample gave rise to the 5 T cell receptor beta chains below, sequenced in a study of long-term antiretroviral therapy in people with HIV. This was the immunoSEQ v3.0 assay at survey level. TCRdb's copy holds only in-frame clones and misses some; the assay was immunoSEQ multiplex PCR. The table records about 20,000 clones, about 80% of them present only once. The sequencing used unsorted PBMCs, collected 0.2 years after starting antiretroviral therapy. These receptors were taken from a woman aged 40 to 49 with HIV.

In DNA, the CDR3 is TGTGCCAGCAGCGATACAGGGGAAAGGGCCTACGAGCAGTACTTC. Translation: CASSDTGERAYEQYF. This chain uses TRBV7-9 with TRBJ2-7, with TRBD1 matching 7 bases. The germline V gene encodes CDR1 SEHNR and CDR2 FQNEAQ (reference sequence). V trimming: 5 bases; J trimming: 2 bases; junction bases outside the gene matches: 9. This CDR3 has 15 amino acids.

This clone appeared once. V usage is TRBV2 and J usage is TRBJ2-3; 8 bases align to TRBD1. The CDR3 runs 15 residues. V was pared by 4 bases and J by 2 bases, with 5 bases of the junction left unmatched. Per the germline V gene, CDR1 is SNHLY and CDR2 is FYNNEI. The CDR3 spells CASSGTGPHTDTQYF. CDR3 nucleotides: TGTGCCAGCAGTGGGACAGGGCCCCACACAGATACGCAGTATTTT.

The V gene is TRBV5-1, the J gene TRBJ2-7; D is possibly TRBD1 (6 bases). Trimming left V 4 bases short and J 0 bases short, with 14 bases between. CDR1 is SGHRS and CDR2 is YFSETQ in the germline V gene. This CDR3 is 15 amino acids long. CDR3 in amino acids: CASSPKATGSYEQYF. The CDR3, as DNA: TGCGCCAGCAGCCCAAAGGCGACAGGCTCCTACGAGCAGTACTTC.

The chain carries TRBV19 and TRBJ2-7; D possibly corresponds to TRBD1 (5 bases). V was trimmed by 10 bases and J by 0 bases, leaving 13 bases between them. This CDR3 spans 13 amino acids. The germline V gene has CDR1 LNHDA and CDR2 SQIVND (reference sequence). The CDR3 DNA is TGTGCCACAAGCACAGGCAACTCCTACGAGCAGTACTTC. Translating gives CATSTGNSYEQYF. Full variable domain (outside the CDR3, taken from reference TRBV19 and TRBJ2-7): DGGITQSPKYLFRKEGQNVTLSCEQNLNHDAMYWYRQDPGQGLRLIYYSQIVNDFQKGDIAEGYSVSREKKESFPLTVTSAQKNPTAFYLCATSTGNSYEQYFGPGTRLTVT.

This clone has more than one count but fewer than ten. The genes are TRBV5-4 and TRBJ1-2; D remains unclear. Germline CDR1 reads SGHNT; CDR2 reads YYREEE (reference sequence). This CDR3 spans 15 amino acids. Trimming removed 4 bases from V and 5 bases from J, with 18 bases in between. The CDR3 sequence is CASSHKANIGYGYTF. DNA for the CDR3: TGTGCCAGCAGCCATAAGGCAAATATTGGTTATGGCTACACCTTC.